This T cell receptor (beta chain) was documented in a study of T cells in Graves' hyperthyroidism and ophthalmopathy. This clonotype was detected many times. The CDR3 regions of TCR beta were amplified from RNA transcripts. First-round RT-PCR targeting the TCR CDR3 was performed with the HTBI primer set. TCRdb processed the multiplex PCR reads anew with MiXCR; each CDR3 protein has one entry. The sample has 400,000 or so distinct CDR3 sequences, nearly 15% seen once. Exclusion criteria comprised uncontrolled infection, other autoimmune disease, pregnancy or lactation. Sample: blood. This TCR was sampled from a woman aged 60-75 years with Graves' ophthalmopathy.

The CDR3 coding sequence is TGCAGCGCTAATAGCGGGAGTGGGCAAGAGACCCAGTACTTC. Its translation is CSANSGSGQETQYF. The chain joins TRBV29-1 to TRBJ2-5; 9 positions match TRBD2. V lost 7 bases, J lost 2 bases, and 8 bases stayed unmatched. The CDR3 has 14 residues. Per germline, CDR1 SQVTM and CDR2 ANQGSEA.